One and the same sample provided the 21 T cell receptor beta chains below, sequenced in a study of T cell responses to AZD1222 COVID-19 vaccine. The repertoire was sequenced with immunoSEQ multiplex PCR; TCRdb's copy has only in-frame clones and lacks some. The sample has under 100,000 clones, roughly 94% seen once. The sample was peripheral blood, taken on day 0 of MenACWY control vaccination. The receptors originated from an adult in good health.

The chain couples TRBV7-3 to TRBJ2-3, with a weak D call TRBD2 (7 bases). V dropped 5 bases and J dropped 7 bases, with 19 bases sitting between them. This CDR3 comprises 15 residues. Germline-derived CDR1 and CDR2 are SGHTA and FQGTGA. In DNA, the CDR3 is TGTGCCAGCAGCCCCGCGGGGGCCATCGTCAATACGCAGTATTTT. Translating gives CASSPAGAIVNTQYF. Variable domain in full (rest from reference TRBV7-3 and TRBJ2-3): GAGVSQTPSNKVTEKGKYVELRCDPISGHTALYWYRQSLGQGPEFLIYFQGTGAADDSGLPNDRFFAVRPEGSVSTLKIQRTERGDSAVYLCASSPAGAIVNTQYFGPGTRLTVL.

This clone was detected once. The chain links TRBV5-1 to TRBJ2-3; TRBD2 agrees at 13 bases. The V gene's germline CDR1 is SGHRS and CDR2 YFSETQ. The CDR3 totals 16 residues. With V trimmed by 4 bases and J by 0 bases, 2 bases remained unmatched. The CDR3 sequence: CASSPGLAGSTDTQYF. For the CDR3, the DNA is TGCGCCAGCAGCCCGGGACTAGCGGGGAGCACAGATACGCAGTATTTT.

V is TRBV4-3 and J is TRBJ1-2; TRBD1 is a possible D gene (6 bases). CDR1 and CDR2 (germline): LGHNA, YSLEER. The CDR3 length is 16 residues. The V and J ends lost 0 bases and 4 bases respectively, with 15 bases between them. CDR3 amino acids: CASSQDIRDTLYGYTF. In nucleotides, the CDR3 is TGCGCCAGCAGCCAAGATATCAGGGACACCCTCTATGGCTACACCTTC.

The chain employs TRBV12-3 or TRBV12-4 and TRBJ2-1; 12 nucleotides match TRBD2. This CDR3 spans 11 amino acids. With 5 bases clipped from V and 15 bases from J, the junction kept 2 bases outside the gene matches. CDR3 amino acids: CASSGLAGWFF. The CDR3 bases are TGTGCCAGCAGTGGACTAGCGGGATGGTTCTTC.

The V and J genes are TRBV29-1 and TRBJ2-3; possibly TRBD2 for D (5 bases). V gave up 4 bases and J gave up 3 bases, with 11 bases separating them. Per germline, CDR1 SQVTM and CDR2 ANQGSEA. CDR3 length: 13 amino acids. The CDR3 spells CSVGGLVTDTQYF. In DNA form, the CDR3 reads TGCAGCGTTGGAGGGCTAGTTACAGATACGCAGTATTTT.

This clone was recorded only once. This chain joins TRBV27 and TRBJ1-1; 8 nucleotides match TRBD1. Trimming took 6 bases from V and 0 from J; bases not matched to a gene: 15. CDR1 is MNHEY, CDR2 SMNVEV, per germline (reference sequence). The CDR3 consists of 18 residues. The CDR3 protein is CASSGQGTRLSMNTEAFF. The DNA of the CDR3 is TGTGCCAGCAGCGGACAGGGAACACGTTTAAGTATGAACACTGAAGCTTTCTTT.

The CDR3 loop is CASRTSNTEAFF. The CDR3 DNA reads as TGTGCCAGCCGAACATCTAACACTGAAGCTTTCTTT. The rearrangement joins TRBV19 to TRBJ1-1; D unclear. The CDR3 is 12 residues long. The germline V and J ends were trimmed by 9 bases and 2 bases, with 10 bases remaining between them. CDR1 is LNHDA, CDR2 SQIVND, per germline (reference sequence).

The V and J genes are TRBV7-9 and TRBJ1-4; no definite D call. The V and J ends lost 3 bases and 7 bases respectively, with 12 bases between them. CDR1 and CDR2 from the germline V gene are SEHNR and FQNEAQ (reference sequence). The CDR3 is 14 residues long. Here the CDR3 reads CASSFYPSSEKLFF. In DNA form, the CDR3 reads TGTGCCAGCAGCTTCTATCCGAGTAGTGAAAAACTGTTTTTT. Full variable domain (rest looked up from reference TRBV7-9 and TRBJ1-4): DTGVSQNPRHKITKRGQNVTFRCDPISEHNRLYWYRQTLGQGPEFLTYFQNEAQLEKSRLLSDRFSAERPKGSFSTLEIQRTEQGDSAMYLCASSFYPSSEKLFFGSGTQLSVL.

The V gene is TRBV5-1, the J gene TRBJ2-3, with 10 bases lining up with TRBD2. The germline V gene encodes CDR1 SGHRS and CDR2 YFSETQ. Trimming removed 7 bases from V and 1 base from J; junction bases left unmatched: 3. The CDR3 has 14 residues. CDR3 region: CASGGLAGTDTQYF. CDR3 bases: TGCGCCAGCGGAGGACTAGCGGGCACAGATACGCAGTATTTT.

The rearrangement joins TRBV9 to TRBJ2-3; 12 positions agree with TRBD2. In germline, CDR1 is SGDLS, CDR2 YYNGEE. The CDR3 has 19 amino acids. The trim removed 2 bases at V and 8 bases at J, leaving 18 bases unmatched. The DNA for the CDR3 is TGTGCCAGCAGCGTCGGTCAGGGGACGACTAGCGGGAGAGAAAGTACGCAGTATTTT. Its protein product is CASSVGQGTTSGRESTQYF.

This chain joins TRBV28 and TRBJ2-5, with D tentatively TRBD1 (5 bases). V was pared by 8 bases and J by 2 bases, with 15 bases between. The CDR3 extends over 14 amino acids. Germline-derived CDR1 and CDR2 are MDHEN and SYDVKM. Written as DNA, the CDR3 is TGTGCCAGCGGACGTTGGCAGGGACAAGAGACCCAGTACTTC. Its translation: CASGRWQGQETQYF.

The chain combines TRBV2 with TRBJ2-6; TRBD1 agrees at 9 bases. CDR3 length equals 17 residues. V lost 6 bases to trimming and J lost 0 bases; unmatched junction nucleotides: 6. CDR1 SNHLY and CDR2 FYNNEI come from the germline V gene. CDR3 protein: CASRTGTGPSGANVLTF. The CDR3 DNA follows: TGTGCCAGCAGGACAGGGACAGGGCCCTCTGGGGCCAACGTCCTGACTTTC.

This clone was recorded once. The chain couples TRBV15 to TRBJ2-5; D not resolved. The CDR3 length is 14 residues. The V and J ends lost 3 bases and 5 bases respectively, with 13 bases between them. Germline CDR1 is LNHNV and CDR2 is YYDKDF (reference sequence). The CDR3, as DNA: TGTGCCACCAGCAGGGGATCGGGCGGCGAGACCCAGTACTTC. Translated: CATSRGSGGETQYF. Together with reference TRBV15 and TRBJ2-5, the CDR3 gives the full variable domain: DAMVIQNPRYQVTQFGKPVTLSCSQTLNHNVMYWYQQKSSQAPKLLFHYYDKDFNNEADTPDNFQSRRPNTSFCFLDIRSPGLGDTAMYLCATSRGSGGETQYFGPGTRLLVL.

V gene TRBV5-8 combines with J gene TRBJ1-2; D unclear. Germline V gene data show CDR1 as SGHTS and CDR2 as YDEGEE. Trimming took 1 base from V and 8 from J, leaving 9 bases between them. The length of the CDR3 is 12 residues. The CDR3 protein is CASSLMREGYTF. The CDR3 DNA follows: TGTGCCAGCAGCTTGATGCGTGAAGGCTACACCTTC.

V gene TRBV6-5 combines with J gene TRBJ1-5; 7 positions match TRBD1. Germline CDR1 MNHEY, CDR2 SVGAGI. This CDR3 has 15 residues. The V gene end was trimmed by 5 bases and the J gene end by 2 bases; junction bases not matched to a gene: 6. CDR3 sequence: CASSRRQGRNQPQHF. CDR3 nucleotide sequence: TGTGCCAGCAGTAGGAGACAGGGACGCAATCAGCCCCAGCATTTT.

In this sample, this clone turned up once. Written as DNA, the CDR3 is TGTGCCAGCAGTTTCGTGGGTTGGGGCGGGCGGTACCAAGAGACCCAGTACTTC. Residues: CASSFVGWGGRYQETQYF. The chain has TRBV27 and TRBJ2-5; D might be TRBD1 or TRBD2, each matching 5 bases. The V gene's germline CDR1 is MNHEY and CDR2 SMNVEV (reference sequence). This CDR3 spans 18 amino acids. The V end was cut by 3 bases, the J end by 0 bases, with 20 bases between.

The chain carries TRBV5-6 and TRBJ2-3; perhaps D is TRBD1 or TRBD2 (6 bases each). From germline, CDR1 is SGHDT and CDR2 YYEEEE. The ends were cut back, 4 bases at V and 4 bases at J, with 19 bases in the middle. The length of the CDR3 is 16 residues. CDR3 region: CASSRTDLRRADTQYF. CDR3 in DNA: TGTGCCAGCAGCCGGACAGACTTAAGGAGGGCAGATACGCAGTATTTT.

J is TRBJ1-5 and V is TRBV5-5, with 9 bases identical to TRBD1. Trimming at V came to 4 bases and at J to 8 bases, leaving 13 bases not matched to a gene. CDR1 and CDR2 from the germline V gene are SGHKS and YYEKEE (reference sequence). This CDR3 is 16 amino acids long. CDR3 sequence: CASSGPGQGSAEPQHF. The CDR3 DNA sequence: TGTGCCAGCAGCGGACCGGGACAGGGCAGTGCGGAGCCCCAGCATTTT.

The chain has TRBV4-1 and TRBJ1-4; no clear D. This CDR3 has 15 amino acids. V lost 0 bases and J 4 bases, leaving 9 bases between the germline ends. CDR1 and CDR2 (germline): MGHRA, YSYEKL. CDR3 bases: TGCGCCAGCAGCCAAGAGGGCGGACGTAATGAAAAACTGTTTTTT. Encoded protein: CASSQEGGRNEKLFF.

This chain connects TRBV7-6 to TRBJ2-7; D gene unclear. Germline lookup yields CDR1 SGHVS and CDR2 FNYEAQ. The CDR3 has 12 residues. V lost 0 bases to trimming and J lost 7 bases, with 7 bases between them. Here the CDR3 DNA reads TGTGCCAGCAGCTTAGCCACGGGTGAGCAGTACTTC. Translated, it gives CASSLATGEQYF.

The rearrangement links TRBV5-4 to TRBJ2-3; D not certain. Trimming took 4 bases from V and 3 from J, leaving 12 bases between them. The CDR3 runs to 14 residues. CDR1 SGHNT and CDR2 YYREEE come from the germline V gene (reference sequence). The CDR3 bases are TGTGCCAGCAGCACCCCGTCGCAGACAGATACGCAGTATTTT. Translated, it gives CASSTPSQTDTQYF.